This note documents a single T cell receptor beta chain sequence. This entry belongs to a study of blood T cell repertoires in COVID-19. Study details: Both acute and convalescent COVID-19 samples were obtained from the United States, Italy and Spain. T cells, B-cell-depleted T cells, or PBMCs supplied cDNA or gDNA.

The CDR3 is 17 amino acids. CDR1 is MNHEY, CDR2 SMNVEV, per germline (reference sequence). V lost 7 bases to trimming and J lost 4 bases, with 22 bases between them. Authors' methods: Quantification of nucleated cells was approximated via reference gene primer amplification. Profiling relied on immunoSEQ multiplex PCR, and the TCRdb table lists in-frame clones only, not all of them. V and J calls and clone size are given by that table; D and trimming were obtained from the DNA. The table lists approximately 180,000 clones, around 76% of them singletons. Sequencing was done on a sample of peripheral blood. The chain employs TRBV27 and TRBJ1-4; D perhaps matches TRBD1 (6 bases). This TCR was sampled from a woman in her 70s with acute or convalescent COVID-19. Written as DNA, the CDR3 is TGTGCCAGCACCGAACGTGGCAGGGGATTGGTTAATGAAAAACTGTTTTTT. This translates into CASTERGRGLVNEKLFF.